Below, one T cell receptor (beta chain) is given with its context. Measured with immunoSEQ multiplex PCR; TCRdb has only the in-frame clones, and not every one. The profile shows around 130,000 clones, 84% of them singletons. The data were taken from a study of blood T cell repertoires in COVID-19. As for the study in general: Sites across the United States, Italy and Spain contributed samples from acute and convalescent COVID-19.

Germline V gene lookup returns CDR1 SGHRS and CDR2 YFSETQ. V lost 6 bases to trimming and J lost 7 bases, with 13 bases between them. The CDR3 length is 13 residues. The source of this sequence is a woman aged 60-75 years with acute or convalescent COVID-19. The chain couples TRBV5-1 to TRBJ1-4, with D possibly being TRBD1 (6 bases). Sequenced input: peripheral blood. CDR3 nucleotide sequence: TGCGCCAGCACAGAGCAGGGGACTGAAAAACTGTTTTTT. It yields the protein CASTEQGTEKLFF.